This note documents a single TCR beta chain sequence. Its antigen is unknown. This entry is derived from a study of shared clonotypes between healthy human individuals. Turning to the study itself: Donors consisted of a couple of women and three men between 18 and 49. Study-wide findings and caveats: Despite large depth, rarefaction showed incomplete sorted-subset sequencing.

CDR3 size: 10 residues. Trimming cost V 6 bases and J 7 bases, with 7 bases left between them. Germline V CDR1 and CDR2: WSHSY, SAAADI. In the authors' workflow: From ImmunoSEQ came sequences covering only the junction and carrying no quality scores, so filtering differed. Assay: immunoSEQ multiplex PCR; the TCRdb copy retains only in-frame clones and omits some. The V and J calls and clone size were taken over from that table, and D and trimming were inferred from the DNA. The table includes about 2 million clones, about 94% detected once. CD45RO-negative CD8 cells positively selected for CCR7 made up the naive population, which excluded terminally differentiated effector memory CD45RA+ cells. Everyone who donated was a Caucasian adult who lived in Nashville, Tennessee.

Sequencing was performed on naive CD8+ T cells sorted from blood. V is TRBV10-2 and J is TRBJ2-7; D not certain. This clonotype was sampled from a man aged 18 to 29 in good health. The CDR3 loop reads CASRAGEQYF. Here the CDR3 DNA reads TGCGCCAGCAGGGCTGGGGAGCAGTACTTC.